The 23 T cell receptor beta chains reported below all come from one sample, sequenced in a study of beta chain features in type 1 diabetes. The sequenced template was cDNA made from the entire isolated RNA. TCRdb's table, derived via immunoSEQ multiplex PCR, lists solely in-frame clones and lacks some. The sample yields roughly 180,000 clones, roughly an eighth seen once. Sequencing was performed on central memory CD4+ T cells from blood. Receptors originate from a woman under 30 in good health.

The chain employs TRBV28 and TRBJ2-7; a possible D gene is TRBD2 (5 bases). Germline CDR1 is MDHEN and CDR2 is SYDVKM. The CDR3 loop spans 14 amino acids. V was cut by 7 bases and J by 4 bases, with 17 bases left in between. CDR3 in amino acids: CASTKRTGWYEQYF. For the CDR3, the DNA is TGTGCCAGCACCAAAAGGACGGGGTGGTACGAGCAGTACTTC.

The genes are TRBV7-2 and TRBJ1-4; D unclear. CDR1 SGHTA and CDR2 FQGNSA come from the germline V gene. Trimming pared 5 bases from V and 4 bases from J, leaving 11 bases between. This CDR3 is 14 amino acids long. DNA of the CDR3: TGTGCCAGCAGCGCGGTCGGTCTTAATGAAAAACTGTTTTTT. Translated, it gives CASSAVGLNEKLFF.

The table lists this clone with a few counts. This chain uses TRBV18 with TRBJ2-7; possibly TRBD2 for D (5 bases). The V end lost 2 bases, the J end lost 3 bases, and 11 bases lay between the germline ends. This CDR3 comprises 14 residues. Per the germline V gene, CDR1 is KGHSH and CDR2 is LQKENI. The CDR3 sequence: CASSPAGGNYEQYF. CDR3 nucleotides: TGTGCCAGCTCACCAGCGGGCGGAAACTACGAGCAGTACTTC.

This clone was seen more than once but under ten times. The chain is built from TRBV18 and TRBJ1-1; possible D gene TRBD1, 5 bases. V was clipped by 3 bases and J by 4 bases, with 12 bases between them. The CDR3 runs 14 residues. The V gene's germline CDR1 is KGHSH and CDR2 LQKENI. The CDR3 sequence is CASSPWGRSTEAFF. The CDR3 DNA reads TGTGCCAGCTCACCGTGGGGCAGAAGCACTGAAGCTTTCTTT.

This sequence joins TRBV19 and TRBJ2-1, with TRBD1 matching 9 bases. Unmatched junction bases numbered 10, after V lost 7 bases and J lost 9 bases. The CDR3 spans 14 residues. The germline V gene has CDR1 LNHDA and CDR2 SQIVND (reference sequence). The CDR3 loop is CASTSGTGNGEQFF. As DNA, the CDR3 is TGTGCCAGTACCTCCGGGACAGGGAATGGTGAGCAGTTCTTC.

The chain recombines TRBV11-2 with TRBJ2-5, with D maybe TRBD2 (6 bases). The germline V gene encodes CDR1 SGHAT and CDR2 FQNNGV. V lost 1 base and J 5 bases, leaving 17 bases between the germline ends. CDR3 length: 16 residues. The CDR3 DNA reads TGTGCCAGCAGCTTAGGATCGGCGGGACGGGGCGAGACCCAGTACTTC. It specifies CASSLGSAGRGETQYF.

V usage is TRBV14 and J usage is TRBJ2-7, with TRBD1 as a possible D gene (6 bases). Trimming removed 1 base at V and 6 bases at J, with 16 bases between. The CDR3 totals 15 residues. The germline V gene has CDR1 SGHDN and CDR2 FVKESK. The CDR3 sequence is CASSQVTGIASEQYF. The CDR3 nucleotides are TGTGCCAGCAGCCAAGTAACAGGGATAGCGTCCGAGCAGTACTTC.

This clone occurred a few times. The gene calls are TRBV9 and TRBJ2-7; 10 bases match TRBD1. The germline CDR1 and CDR2 sequences are SGDLS and YYNGEE. CDR3 size: 17 residues. V shed 3 bases, J shed 3 bases, and the junction held 12 bases outside the gene matches. CDR3 sequence: CASSAVLGQGDVYEQYF. The CDR3 DNA reads TGTGCCAGCAGCGCTGTCCTTGGACAGGGGGATGTCTACGAGCAGTACTTC.

The table lists this clone with a few counts. CDR3 protein: CASSLGPSPPYEQYF. The CDR3 DNA sequence: TGTGCCAGCAGCTTAGGGCCTAGTCCTCCCTACGAGCAGTACTTC. This chain joins TRBV7-9 and TRBJ2-7, with unresolved D. The CDR3 runs to 15 residues. Trimming took 1 base from V and 2 from J, leaving 12 bases between them. Germline CDR1 is SEHNR and CDR2 is FQNEAQ (reference sequence). Full variable domain (missing parts from reference TRBV7-9 and TRBJ2-7): DTGVSQNPRHKITKRGQNVTFRCDPISEHNRLYWYRQTLGQGPEFLTYFQNEAQLEKSRLLSDRFSAERPKGSFSTLEIQRTEQGDSAMYLCASSLGPSPPYEQYFGPGTRLTVT.

This clone was detected only a few times. The chain combines TRBV19 with TRBJ2-2; 8 bases fit TRBD2. CDR3 length equals 17 residues. Germline CDR1 LNHDA, CDR2 SQIVND (reference sequence). Trimming cost V 6 bases and J 2 bases; bases outside gene matches: 11. CDR3: CASSHSGTRLNTGELFF. In DNA, the CDR3 is TGTGCCAGTAGCCACTCCGGGACTAGGCTCAACACCGGGGAGCTGTTTTTT.

This clone was observed a few times. J is TRBJ2-1 and V is TRBV7-9, with D tentatively TRBD2 (7 bases). Deletions cut 5 bases from V and 2 bases from J, with 16 bases between. The CDR3 contains 16 residues. In germline, CDR1 is SEHNR, CDR2 FQNEAQ (reference sequence). This CDR3 is CASSPWGGHPYNEQFF. In DNA, the CDR3 is TGTGCCAGCAGCCCTTGGGGGGGACACCCCTACAATGAGCAGTTCTTC.

J is TRBJ2-2 and V is TRBV5-1; D perhaps matches TRBD2 (5 bases). Germline V lookup: CDR1 SGHRS, CDR2 YFSETQ. With 5 bases removed from V and 1 base from J, the gap between germline ends came to 18 bases. The CDR3 runs to 17 residues. Written as DNA, the CDR3 is TGCGCCAGCAGACCGGGAAGCATCGTAATGAACACCGGGGAGCTGTTTTTT. Translation gives CASRPGSIVMNTGELFF.

The chain has TRBV7-3 and TRBJ1-1; a possible D gene is TRBD1 (6 bases). The CDR3 consists of 13 residues. V lost 5 bases to trimming and J lost 1 base, with 8 bases between them. Germline V gives CDR1 SGHTA, CDR2 FQGTGA. The CDR3 loop is CASSPTGNTEAFF. The CDR3 bases are TGTGCCAGCAGCCCGACAGGGAACACTGAAGCTTTCTTT.

The table lists this clone with a few counts. This rearrangement joins TRBV30 to TRBJ1-1; 8 bases match TRBD1. V was clipped by 0 bases and J by 5 bases; unmatched bases: 5. Germline lookup yields CDR1 GTSNPN and CDR2 SVGIG (reference sequence). The CDR3 is made up of 14 amino acids. DNA of the CDR3: TGTGCCTGGAGTGTACAGGGGGTAGGGACTGAAGCTTTCTTT. It codes for CAWSVQGVGTEAFF.

V is TRBV18 and J is TRBJ2-5; TRBD1 matches 7 bases. The junction had 10 bases not matched to a gene; V was cut back by 4 bases and J by 2 bases. The CDR3 totals 16 residues. Germline V gene lookup returns CDR1 KGHSH and CDR2 LQKENI. The DNA of the CDR3 is TGTGCCAGCTCACGAGGGACAGTTGGAACGCAAGAGACCCAGTACTTC. Translation: CASSRGTVGTQETQYF. The variable domain in full, completed from reference TRBV18 and TRBJ2-5, reads NAGVMQNPRHLVRRRGQEARLRCSPMKGHSHVYWYRQLPEEGLKFMVYLQKENIIDESGMPKERFSAEFPKEGPSILRIQQVVRGDSAAYFCASSRGTVGTQETQYFGPGTRLLVL.

A few counts support this clone. The rearrangement uses TRBV28 and TRBJ2-2; the D is unclear. The length of the CDR3 is 14 residues. CDR1 is MDHEN, CDR2 SYDVKM, per germline. Trimming removed 4 bases from V and 3 bases from J, with 9 bases in between. The CDR3 sequence: CASSSDKYTGELFF. Written as DNA, the CDR3 is TGTGCCAGCAGTTCCGACAAGTACACCGGGGAGCTGTTTTTT.

This clone was counted between two and nine times. This rearrangement joins TRBV27 to TRBJ2-5; maybe TRBD2 (5 bases). The germline V gene encodes CDR1 MNHEY and CDR2 SMNVEV (reference sequence). CDR3 length equals 11 residues. V was trimmed by 8 bases and J by 3 bases, leaving 7 bases between them. The CDR3 sequence: CASGSKETQYF. Here the CDR3 DNA reads TGTGCCAGCGGGAGCAAAGAGACCCAGTACTTC.

This clone has only a few counts. This rearrangement joins TRBV9 to TRBJ2-6; D remains ambiguous. The ends were cut back, 2 bases at V and 0 bases at J, with 12 bases in the middle. The CDR3 has 17 amino acids. Germline CDR1 SGDLS, CDR2 YYNGEE. CDR3 sequence reads: CASSVSPVYSGANVLTF. In nucleotides, the CDR3 is TGTGCCAGCAGCGTGTCTCCGGTTTACTCTGGGGCCAACGTCCTGACTTTC.

This clone was detected only a few times. The chain combines TRBV5-6 with TRBJ2-1, with 11 nucleotides matching TRBD2. The CDR3 length is 16 residues. The junction had 7 bases not matched to a gene; V was cut back by 4 bases and J by 4 bases. Germline lookup yields CDR1 SGHDT and CDR2 YYEEEE. CDR3 sequence (DNA): TGTGCCAGCAGCCTAACCACTAGCGGGGGTTACAATGAGCAGTTCTTC. The encoded protein is CASSLTTSGGYNEQFF. Combining the CDR3 with reference TRBV5-6 and TRBJ2-1 gives the whole variable domain DAGVTQSPTHLIKTRGQQVTLRCSPKSGHDTVSWYQQALGQGPQFIFQYYEEEERQRGNFPDRFSGHQFPNYSSELNVNALLLGDSALYLCASSLTTSGGYNEQFFGPGTRLTVL.

V gene TRBV6-5 combines with J gene TRBJ2-1, with TRBD2 identical over 10 bases. Losses at the gene ends were 7 bases for V and 4 bases for J; bases not matched to a gene: 7. Looked up from germline, CDR1 is MNHEY and CDR2 is SVGAGI. The CDR3 runs 15 residues. For the CDR3, the DNA is TGTGCCAGCATCCCCGGGACTAGCGAATACAATGAGCAGTTCTTC. Its protein product is CASIPGTSEYNEQFF.

This CDR3 reads CASSFLAGPYNEQFF. The CDR3 nucleotides read TGTGCCAGCAGTTTTCTAGCGGGGCCCTACAATGAGCAGTTCTTC. V gene TRBV27 combines with J gene TRBJ2-1; 9 bases are shared with TRBD2. With 3 bases clipped from V and 2 bases from J, the junction kept 2 bases outside the gene matches. The CDR3 covers 15 residues. The V gene's germline CDR1 is MNHEY and CDR2 SMNVEV (reference sequence).

This clone has only a few counts. The genes are TRBV4-2 and TRBJ2-1, with TRBD1 matching 9 bases. V shed 7 bases, J shed 8 bases, and the junction held 6 bases outside the gene matches. The V gene's germline CDR1 is LGHNA and CDR2 YNFKEQ. CDR3 length: 13 amino acids. The CDR3 coding sequence is TGTGCCAGCAACACAGGGGGCCGAGATGAGCAGTTCTTC. Protein sequence: CASNTGGRDEQFF.

This clone was detected a few times. The chain recombines TRBV30 with TRBJ2-1, with a tentative D call TRBD2 (6 bases). Germline V gene data show CDR1 as GTSNPN and CDR2 as SVGIG (reference sequence). The CDR3 loop spans 10 amino acids. V gave up 7 bases and J gave up 10 bases, with 11 bases separating them. The CDR3 reads CASLGGEQFF. CDR3 DNA: TGTGCCTCGCTTGGAGGGGAGCAGTTCTTC.